These 2 T cell receptor beta chains were all obtained from the same sample, sequenced in a study of blood T cell repertoires in COVID-19. Libraries were prepared by immunoSEQ multiplex PCR; TCRdb keeps only in-frame clonotypes and omits some of them. The sample includes about 110,000 clones, around 78% of them seen just once. Input material: peripheral blood. All receptors derive from a woman aged 60-75 years with acute or convalescent COVID-19.

The J gene is TRBJ2-7, the V gene TRBV30; TRBD1 matches at 9 bases. The CDR3 spans 15 residues. J was trimmed by 4 bases and V by 0 bases; bases with no gene match: 7. The germline V gene has CDR1 GTSNPN and CDR2 SVGIG (reference sequence). For the CDR3, the DNA is TGTGCCTGGAGTGTAGGGACAGGGAATCCATACGAGCAGTACTTC. Its protein product is CAWSVGTGNPYEQYF.

This chain links TRBV6-1 with TRBJ1-3; no firm D call. Germline V gene data show CDR1 as MNHNS and CDR2 as SASEGT. The CDR3 runs to 15 residues. The V end lost 1 base, the J end lost 0 bases, and 7 bases lay between the germline ends. The CDR3 protein is CASSEVPISGNTIYF. CDR3 in DNA: TGTGCCAGCAGTGAAGTGCCTATCTCTGGAAACACCATATATTTT.